This is a list of T cell receptor beta chains from one sample in a study of control samples from healthy donors and cancer patients. Sequencing was performed with immunoSEQ multiplex PCR; in TCRdb, only in-frame clones are kept and a portion is missing. The sample shows over 150,000 clones, roughly 94% of them seen only once. Specimen: PBMCs. These receptors were obtained from a man aged 60 to 69 with colorectal cancer. Each CDR3 is given with its conserved first and last residue. D genes are given only for firm matches.

DNA: TGTGCCAGCAGCGACCCGGCAGGATCCTACAATGAGCAGTTCTTC; CDR3: CASSDPAGSYNEQFF; D: -; V: TRBV5-5; J: TRBJ2-1
DNA: TGTGCCAGCAGCCAGGGACAGGGGGCGAAGACTGAAGCTTTCTTT; CDR3: CASSQGQGAKTEAFF; D: TRBD1; V: TRBV7-9; J: TRBJ1-1
DNA: TGTGCCAGCTCACCAGGGGTGGGCTACACCTTC; CDR3: CASSPGVGYTF; D: -; V: TRBV18; J: TRBJ1-2
DNA: TGTGCCAGCAGTGAAAGCAGGGGAAGGTTGGGTCAGCCCCAGCATTTT; CDR3: CASSESRGRLGQPQHF; D: -; V: TRBV2; J: TRBJ1-5
DNA: TGTGCCAGCAGCGTAGTAGTGAACACTGAAGCTTTCTTT; CDR3: CASSVVVNTEAFF; D: -; V: TRBV9; J: TRBJ1-1
DNA: TGTGCCAGTAGTATTAAACTAGCTTACGAGCAGTACTTC; CDR3: CASSIKLAYEQYF; D: -; V: TRBV19; J: TRBJ2-7
DNA: TGTGCCTGGAGTGTACTAGGTGCGGGCAATCAGCCCCAGCATTTT; CDR3: CAWSVLGAGNQPQHF; D: -; V: TRBV30; J: TRBJ1-5
DNA: TGTGCCAGCAGCCCAAGGGGGAAGGATGGCTACACCTTC; CDR3: CASSPRGKDGYTF; D: -; V: TRBV7-9; J: TRBJ1-2
DNA: TGTGCCAGCAGTTACGGGCAGCAGACGAACACTGAAGCTTTCTTT; CDR3: CASSYGQQTNTEAFF; D: -; V: TRBV6-5; J: TRBJ1-1
DNA: TGTGCCACCGAGCGGGGGGGCTCGAATGAGCAGTTCTTC; CDR3: CATERGGSNEQFF; D: TRBD2; V: TRBV24-1; J: TRBJ2-1
DNA: TGCAGCGTTGAAGCCGGGGGCAGGACTGAAGCTTTCTTT; CDR3: CSVEAGGRTEAFF; D: -; V: TRBV29-1; J: TRBJ1-1
DNA: TGTGCCAGCAGTGCCGAGGGACAGGGGATACCCTACGAGCAGTACTTC; CDR3: CASSAEGQGIPYEQYF; D: TRBD1; V: TRBV6-1; J: TRBJ2-7
DNA: TGTGCCAGTAGTATAGAGCCCCGTGCCAGCGGGGAGTCAGATACGCAGTATTTT; CDR3: CASSIEPRASGESDTQYF; D: TRBD2; V: TRBV19; J: TRBJ2-3
DNA: TGTGCCAGCAGCTTAGGCAGCCAGGCAGAGACCCAGTACTTC; CDR3: CASSLGSQAETQYF; D: -; V: TRBV7-2; J: TRBJ2-5
DNA: TGTGCCAGCAGGGGACAGGGGGACGAGCAGTACTTC; CDR3: CASRGQGDEQYF; D: TRBD1; V: TRBV6-5; J: TRBJ2-7